The 15 T cell receptor beta chains reported below all come from one sample, sequenced in a study of CD8+ T cells in alopecia areata. RNA extraction and reverse transcription yielded cDNA as sequencing template. Only in-frame clones appear in the TCRdb table, and some are missing; sequencing was by immunoSEQ multiplex PCR. Among approximately 57,000 clones listed, over 95% were seen once. This sample comprised CD8+ T cells sorted from blood, obtained at week 0. The receptors were gathered from a human donor with alopecia areata.

The chain is built from TRBV7-2 and TRBJ2-7, with unresolved D. Between the trimmed V and J ends, which lost 3 bases and 4 bases, there was a span of 10 bases. The CDR3 contains 13 residues. Germline loops: CDR1 SGHTA, CDR2 FQGNSA. Here the CDR3 DNA reads TGTGCCAGCAGCTTCTTCGACGGATACGAGCAGTACTTC. This codes for CASSFFDGYEQYF.

The chain combines TRBV27 with TRBJ2-1, with 11 bases fitting TRBD2. Trimming cost V 2 bases and J 1 base; bases outside gene matches: 10. CDR1 is MNHEY, CDR2 SMNVEV, per germline (reference sequence). This CDR3 has 19 amino acids. The CDR3, as DNA: TGTGCCAGCAGTTTAATGCCGCCGGGACTAGCGGTATCCTACAATGAGCAGTTCTTC. This encodes CASSLMPPGLAVSYNEQFF.

V and J are TRBV6-1 and TRBJ1-5; TRBD1 matches at 7 bases. The CDR3 covers 17 residues. Germline V CDR1 and CDR2: MNHNS, SASEGT. V trimming: 4 bases; J trimming: 3 bases; junction bases outside the gene matches: 12. CDR3 coding DNA: TGTGCCAGCAGTGCGGAGACAGGGCCGAAGGACAATCAGCCCCAGCATTTT. This sequence encodes CASSAETGPKDNQPQHF.

The rearrangement links TRBV5-6 to TRBJ2-3; no reliable D call. V lost 2 bases, J lost 3 bases, and 16 bases lay in between. Germline CDR1 and CDR2: SGHDT and YYEEEE. The CDR3 is 16 amino acids. The CDR3 nucleotides read TGTGCCAGCAGCTTAACCGGCTCCCGGGCGACAGATACGCAGTATTTT. It codes for CASSLTGSRATDTQYF.

The V gene is TRBV7-9, the J gene TRBJ2-4; D is uncertain. This CDR3 has 17 residues. V lost 3 bases and J 3 bases, leaving 18 bases between the germline ends. CDR1 and CDR2 (germline): SEHNR, FQNEAQ (reference sequence). CDR3 sequence reads: CASSFRPSQENKNIQYF. The CDR3 region has the DNA TGTGCCAGCAGCTTCCGTCCCTCCCAGGAAAACAAAAACATTCAGTACTTC.

The sample holds one count of this clone. The J gene is TRBJ1-1, the V gene TRBV5-1; a possible D gene is TRBD1 (5 bases). Germline CDR1 reads SGHRS; CDR2 reads YFSETQ. The CDR3 runs to 16 residues. V was trimmed by 0 bases and J by 0 bases, leaving 12 bases between them. Here the CDR3 reads CASSLATDSLNTEAFF. For the CDR3, the DNA is TGCGCCAGCAGCTTGGCTACCGACAGCTTGAACACTGAAGCTTTCTTT. Based on the CDR3 plus reference TRBV5-1 and TRBJ1-1, the full variable domain is KAGVTQTPRYLIKTRGQQVTLSCSPISGHRSVSWYQQTPGQGLQFLFEYFSETQRNKGNFPGRFSGRQFSNSRSEMNVSTLELGDSALYLCASSLATDSLNTEAFFGQGTRLTVV.

V and J are TRBV29-1 and TRBJ2-7; D is unclear. Germline CDR1 reads SQVTM; CDR2 reads ANQGSEA. V lost 6 bases to trimming and J lost 0 bases, with 9 bases between them. This CDR3 region has 12 residues. The DNA for the CDR3 is TGCAGCGTCGCTTCGTACTCCTACGAGCAGTACTTC. Amino acid sequence: CSVASYSYEQYF.

The sample holds a few counts of this clone. The rearrangement joins TRBV5-6 to TRBJ2-7, with 7 bases lining up with TRBD2. The CDR3 covers 15 residues. Losses at the gene ends were 3 bases for V and 3 bases for J; bases not matched to a gene: 9. The V gene's germline CDR1 is SGHDT and CDR2 YYEEEE. CDR3 DNA sequence: TGTGCCAGCAGCTGGGAAGGGACGGGGGGCTACGAGCAGTACTTC. Its translation is CASSWEGTGGYEQYF.

This CDR3 reads CASSQEGGRGQINSPLHF. CDR3 coding DNA: TGCGCCAGCAGCCAAGAGGGGGGTCGTGGGCAGATTAATTCACCCCTCCACTTT. V is TRBV4-1 and J is TRBJ1-6, with a tentative D call TRBD1 (5 bases). This CDR3 is 18 amino acids long. From germline, CDR1 is MGHRA and CDR2 YSYEKL. V lost 0 bases and J 6 bases, leaving 18 bases between the germline ends.

This clone occurred once. V is TRBV18 and J is TRBJ2-4; weak D call: TRBD1 (5 bases). The CDR3 consists of 12 residues. Trimming shortened V by 6 bases and J by 6 bases, and 9 bases separated the two germline ends. Germline CDR1 and CDR2: KGHSH and LQKENI. This CDR3 is CASSPRGNIQYF. The CDR3 DNA reads TGTGCCAGCTCCCCAAGGGGAAACATTCAGTACTTC.

The table lists this clone with a count of one. V is TRBV5-1 and J is TRBJ1-1; D not certain. This CDR3 region has 13 residues. Deletions cut 2 bases from V and 6 bases from J, with 11 bases between. Germline V gene data show CDR1 as SGHRS and CDR2 as YFSETQ. The CDR3 bases are TGCGCCAGCAGCTTAGGCACAAACTCTGAAGCTTTCTTT. Amino acids: CASSLGTNSEAFF.

This chain's CDR3 is CASSIQGPQETQYF. The CDR3 nucleotides are TGTGCCAGTAGTATACAGGGACCCCAAGAGACCCAGTACTTC. V and J are TRBV19 and TRBJ2-5; possibly TRBD1 or TRBD2 for D (5 bases each). Trimming pared 2 bases from V and 1 base from J, leaving 8 bases between. CDR1 LNHDA and CDR2 SQIVND come from the germline V gene (reference sequence). This CDR3 has 14 amino acids.

This clone was picked up one time. V gene TRBV23-1 combines with J gene TRBJ2-5, with 10 bases lining up with TRBD2. TRBV23-1 counts as an open reading frame of uncertain function. The CDR3 is 18 amino acids. Trimming at V came to 0 bases and at J to 0 bases, leaving 7 bases not matched to a gene. The CDR3 nucleotides read TGCGCCAGCAGTCAATCGGGAGTACTAGCGGGGAACCAAGAGACCCAGTACTTC. This sequence encodes CASSQSGVLAGNQETQYF.

This chain uses TRBV4-1 with TRBJ1-2; D unclear. V dropped 3 bases and J dropped 5 bases, with 13 bases sitting between them. The CDR3 runs to 14 residues. The germline gives CDR1 MGHRA, CDR2 YSYEKL. CDR3 sequence: CASSQIGLPYGYTF. CDR3 nucleotide sequence: TGCGCCAGCAGCCAGATCGGACTCCCGTATGGCTACACCTTC.

V and J are TRBV4-1 and TRBJ1-2; D is uncertain. V lost 3 bases and J 5 bases, leaving 10 bases between the germline ends. The CDR3 sequence is 13 residues long. Germline V gene sequence: CDR1 MGHRA, CDR2 YSYEKL. The CDR3 DNA reads TGCGCCAGCAGCCATGGGGAGGGATATGGCTACACCTTC. Translation gives CASSHGEGYGYTF.